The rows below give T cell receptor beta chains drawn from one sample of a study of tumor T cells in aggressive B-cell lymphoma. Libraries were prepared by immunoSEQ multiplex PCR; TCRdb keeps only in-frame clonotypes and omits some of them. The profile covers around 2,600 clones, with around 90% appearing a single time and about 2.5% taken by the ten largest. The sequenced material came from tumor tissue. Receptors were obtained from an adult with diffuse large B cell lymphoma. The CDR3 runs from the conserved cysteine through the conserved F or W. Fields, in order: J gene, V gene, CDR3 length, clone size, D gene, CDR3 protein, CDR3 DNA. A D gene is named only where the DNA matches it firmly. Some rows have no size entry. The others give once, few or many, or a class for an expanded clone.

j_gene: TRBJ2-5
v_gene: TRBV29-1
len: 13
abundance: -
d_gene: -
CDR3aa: CSVIPGIQETQYF
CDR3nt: TGCAGCGTTATCCCGGGGATCCAAGAGACCCAGTACTTC

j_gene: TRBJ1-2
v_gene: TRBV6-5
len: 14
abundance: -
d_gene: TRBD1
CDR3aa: CASSDPAGGYGYTF
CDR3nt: TGTGCCAGCAGTGATCCGGCAGGGGGCTATGGCTACACCTTC

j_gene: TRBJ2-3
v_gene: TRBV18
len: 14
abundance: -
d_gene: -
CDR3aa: CASSPPVVRDTQYF
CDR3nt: TGTGCCAGCTCACCACCAGTAGTCCGAGATACGCAGTATTTT

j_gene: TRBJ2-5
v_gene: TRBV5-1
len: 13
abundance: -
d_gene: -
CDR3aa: CASSLGGLETQYF
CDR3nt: TGCGCCAGCAGCTTGGGGGGCCTGGAGACCCAGTACTTC

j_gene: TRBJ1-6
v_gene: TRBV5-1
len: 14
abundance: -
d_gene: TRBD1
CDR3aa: CASSFGTVNSPLHF
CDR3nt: TGCGCCAGCAGCTTCGGGACAGTCAATTCACCCCTCCACTTT

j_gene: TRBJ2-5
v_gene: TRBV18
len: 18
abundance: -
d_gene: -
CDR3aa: CASSPPTSPNHLQETQYF
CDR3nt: TGTGCCAGCTCACCACCCACTAGCCCGAACCACCTACAAGAGACCCAGTACTTC

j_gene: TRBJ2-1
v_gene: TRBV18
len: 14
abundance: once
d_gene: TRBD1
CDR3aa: CASSRTGSYNEQFF
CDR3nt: TGTGCCAGCTCACGGACAGGGTCCTACAATGAGCAGTTCTTC

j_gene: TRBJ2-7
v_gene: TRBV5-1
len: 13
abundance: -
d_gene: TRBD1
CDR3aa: CASRMGQADEQYF
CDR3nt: TGCGCCAGCAGGATGGGACAGGCCGACGAGCAGTACTTC

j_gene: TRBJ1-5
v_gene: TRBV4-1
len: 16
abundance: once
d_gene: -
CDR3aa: CASSQSSGTSNQPQHF
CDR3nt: TGCGCCAGCAGCCAATCTTCGGGGACAAGCAATCAGCCCCAGCATTTT

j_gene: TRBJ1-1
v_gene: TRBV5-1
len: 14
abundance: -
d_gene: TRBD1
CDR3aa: CASTMTGLNTEAFF
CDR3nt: TGCGCCAGCACCATGACAGGGCTGAACACTGAAGCTTTCTTT

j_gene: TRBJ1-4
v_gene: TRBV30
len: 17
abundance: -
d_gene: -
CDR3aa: CAWSAPVEFATNEKLFF
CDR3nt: TGTGCCTGGAGTGCCCCCGTGGAGTTCGCAACTAATGAAAAACTGTTTTTT

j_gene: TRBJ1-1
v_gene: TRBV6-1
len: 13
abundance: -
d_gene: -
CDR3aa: CASSERRATEAFF
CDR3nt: TGTGCCAGCAGTGAAAGGAGGGCTACTGAAGCTTTCTTT

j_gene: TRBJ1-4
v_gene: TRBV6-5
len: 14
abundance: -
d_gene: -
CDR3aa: CASSYTGPGEKLFF
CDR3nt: TGTGCCAGCAGTTACACAGGGCCCGGTGAAAAACTGTTTTTT

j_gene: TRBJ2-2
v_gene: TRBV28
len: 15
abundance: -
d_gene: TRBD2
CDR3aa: CASREAGGNTGELFF
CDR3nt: TGTGCCAGCAGGGAAGCGGGGGGGAACACCGGGGAGCTGTTTTTT

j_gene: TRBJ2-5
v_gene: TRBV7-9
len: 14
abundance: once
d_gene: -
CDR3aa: CASSSARGQETQYF
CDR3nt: TGTGCCAGCAGCTCAGCTAGAGGCCAAGAGACCCAGTACTTC

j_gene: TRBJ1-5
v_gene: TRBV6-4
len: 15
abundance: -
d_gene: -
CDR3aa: CASIFQGTQNQPQHF
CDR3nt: TGTGCCAGCATATTTCAGGGGACCCAAAATCAGCCCCAGCATTTT

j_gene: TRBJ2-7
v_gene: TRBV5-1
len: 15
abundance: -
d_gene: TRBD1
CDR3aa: CASSLGTGGTYEQYF
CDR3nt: TGCGCCAGCAGCTTGGGGACAGGGGGGACCTACGAGCAGTACTTC

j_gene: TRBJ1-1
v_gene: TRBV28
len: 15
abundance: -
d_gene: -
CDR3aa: CASSLFGVLNTEAFF
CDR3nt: TGTGCCAGCAGTTTATTTGGAGTCTTGAACACTGAAGCTTTCTTT

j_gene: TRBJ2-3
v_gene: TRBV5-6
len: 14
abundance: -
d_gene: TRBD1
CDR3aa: CASSIGQGAYLQYF
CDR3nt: TGTGCCAGCAGCATCGGACAGGGGGCATATTTGCAGTATTTT

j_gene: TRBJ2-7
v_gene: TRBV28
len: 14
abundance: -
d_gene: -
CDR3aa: CASSLSRGVVEQYF
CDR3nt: TGTGCCAGCAGTTTAAGCAGGGGGGTTGTCGAGCAGTACTTC

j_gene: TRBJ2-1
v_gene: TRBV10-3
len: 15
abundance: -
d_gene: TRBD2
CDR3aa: CAISGTSGGSDEQFF
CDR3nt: TGTGCCATCAGTGGTACTAGCGGGGGGAGCGATGAGCAGTTCTTC

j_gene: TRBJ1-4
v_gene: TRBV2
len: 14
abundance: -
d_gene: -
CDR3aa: CASSEGTGNEKLFF
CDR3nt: TGTGCCAGCAGTGAAGGAACAGGGAATGAAAAACTGTTTTTT

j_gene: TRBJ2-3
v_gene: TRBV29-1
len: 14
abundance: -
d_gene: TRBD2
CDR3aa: CSVGTSGSTDTQYF
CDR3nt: TGCAGCGTCGGGACTAGCGGGTCCACAGATACGCAGTATTTT

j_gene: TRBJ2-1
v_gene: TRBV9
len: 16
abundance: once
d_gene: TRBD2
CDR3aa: CASTGGRPGIYNEQFF
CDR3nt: TGTGCCAGCACGGGAGGGCGTCCCGGGATCTACAATGAGCAGTTCTTC

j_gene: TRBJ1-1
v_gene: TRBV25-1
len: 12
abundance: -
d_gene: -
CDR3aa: CASRQGRGEAFF
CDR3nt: TGTGCCAGCAGACAGGGAAGAGGTGAAGCTTTCTTT

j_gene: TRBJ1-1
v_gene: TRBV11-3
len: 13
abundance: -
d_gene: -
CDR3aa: CASSSTGNTEAFF
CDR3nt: TGTGCCAGCAGCTCGACAGGGAACACTGAAGCTTTCTTT

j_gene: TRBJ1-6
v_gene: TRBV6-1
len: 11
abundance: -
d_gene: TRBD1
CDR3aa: CASRQGWTLHF
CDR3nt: TGTGCCAGCAGACAGGGGTGGACCCTCCACTTT

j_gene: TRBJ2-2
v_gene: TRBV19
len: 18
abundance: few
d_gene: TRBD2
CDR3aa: CASSDSHELARFTGELFF
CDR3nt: TGTGCCAGTAGTGATTCGCATGAACTAGCGAGATTCACCGGGGAGCTGTTTTTT

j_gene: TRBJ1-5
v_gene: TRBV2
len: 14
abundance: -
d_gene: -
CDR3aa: CASSEIQGHQPQHF
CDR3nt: TGTGCCAGCAGTGAGATACAGGGCCATCAGCCCCAGCATTTT

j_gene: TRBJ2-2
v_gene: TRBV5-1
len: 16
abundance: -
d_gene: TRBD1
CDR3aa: CASRAIAGGNTGELFF
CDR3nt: TGCGCCAGCAGGGCGATCGCAGGGGGGAACACCGGGGAGCTGTTTTTT

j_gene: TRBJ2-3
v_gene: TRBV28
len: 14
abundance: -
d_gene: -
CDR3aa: CASSFGGASDTQYF
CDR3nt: TGTGCCAGCAGTTTTGGGGGGGCTTCAGATACGCAGTATTTT

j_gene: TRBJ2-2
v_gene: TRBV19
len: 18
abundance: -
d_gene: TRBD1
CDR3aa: CASSIGRDRVEGTGELFF
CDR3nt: TGTGCCAGTAGTATAGGTCGGGACAGGGTAGAGGGCACCGGGGAGCTGTTTTTT

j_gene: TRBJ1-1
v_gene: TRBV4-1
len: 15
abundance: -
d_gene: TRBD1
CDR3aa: CASSQVRTGGPEAFF
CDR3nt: TGCGCCAGCAGCCAGGTTAGGACAGGGGGCCCTGAAGCTTTCTTT

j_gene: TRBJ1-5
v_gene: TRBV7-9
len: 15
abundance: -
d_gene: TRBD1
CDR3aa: CASSLIGTGNQPQHF
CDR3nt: TGTGCCAGCAGCTTAATTGGGACAGGGAATCAGCCCCAGCATTTT

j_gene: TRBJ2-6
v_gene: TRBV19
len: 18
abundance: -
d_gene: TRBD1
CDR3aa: CASSIERTGGFGANVLTF
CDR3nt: TGTGCCAGTAGTATTGAAAGGACAGGGGGCTTTGGGGCCAACGTCCTGACTTTC

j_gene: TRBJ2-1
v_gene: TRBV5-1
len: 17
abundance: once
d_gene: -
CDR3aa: CASSLGTTGGRINEQFF
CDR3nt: TGCGCCAGCAGCTTGGGGACGACAGGCGGTCGAATCAATGAGCAGTTCTTC

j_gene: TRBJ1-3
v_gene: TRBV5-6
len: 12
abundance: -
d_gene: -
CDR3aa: CASSLSTGTIYF
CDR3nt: TGTGCCAGCAGCTTGTCAACTGGTACCATATATTTT

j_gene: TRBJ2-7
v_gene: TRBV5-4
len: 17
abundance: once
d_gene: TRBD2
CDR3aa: CASSGLAGERAAYEQYF
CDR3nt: TGTGCCAGCAGCGGACTAGCGGGGGAAAGAGCAGCTTACGAGCAGTACTTC

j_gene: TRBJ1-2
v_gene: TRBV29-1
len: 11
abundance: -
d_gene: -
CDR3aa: CSVVETGGYTF
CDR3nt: TGCAGCGTTGTGGAGACCGGCGGCTACACCTTC

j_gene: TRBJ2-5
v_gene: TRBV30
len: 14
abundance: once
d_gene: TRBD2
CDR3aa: CAWSETSGGAFQYF
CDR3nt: TGTGCCTGGAGCGAAACTAGCGGGGGGGCTTTCCAGTACTTC

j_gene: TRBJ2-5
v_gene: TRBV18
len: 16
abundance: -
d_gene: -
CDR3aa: CASSRIGGTSQETQYF
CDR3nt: TGTGCCAGCTCGCGCATAGGAGGGACCTCTCAAGAGACCCAGTACTTC

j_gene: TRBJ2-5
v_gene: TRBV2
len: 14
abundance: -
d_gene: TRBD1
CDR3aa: CASRTGSVGDNQYF
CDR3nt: TGTGCCAGCAGGACAGGGTCCGTCGGAGACAACCAGTACTTC

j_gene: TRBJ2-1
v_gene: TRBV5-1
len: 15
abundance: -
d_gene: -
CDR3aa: CASSTMGGGDNEQFF
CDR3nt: TGCGCCAGCAGCACGATGGGTGGAGGGGACAATGAGCAGTTCTTC

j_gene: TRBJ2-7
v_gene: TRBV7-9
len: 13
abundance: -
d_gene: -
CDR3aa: CASSRSDSYEQYF
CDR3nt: TGTGCCAGCAGCCGCTCGGACAGCTACGAGCAGTACTTC

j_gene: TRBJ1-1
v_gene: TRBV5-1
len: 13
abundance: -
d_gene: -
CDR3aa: CASSLAQGTEAFF
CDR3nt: TGCGCCAGCAGCTTGGCCCAGGGAACTGAAGCTTTCTTT

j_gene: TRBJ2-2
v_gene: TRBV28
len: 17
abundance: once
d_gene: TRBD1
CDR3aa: CASRGGGQGMYTGELFF
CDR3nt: TGTGCCAGCAGGGGCGGCGGACAGGGGATGTACACCGGGGAGCTGTTTTTT

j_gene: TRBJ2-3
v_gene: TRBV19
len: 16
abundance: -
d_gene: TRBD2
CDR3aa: CASSIRLAGSTDTQYF
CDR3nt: TGTGCCAGTAGTATAAGGCTAGCGGGAAGCACAGATACGCAGTATTTT

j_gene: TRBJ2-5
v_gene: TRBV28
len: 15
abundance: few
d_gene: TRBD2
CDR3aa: CASTHTLAGKETQYF
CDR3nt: TGTGCCAGCACCCACACCCTAGCGGGGAAAGAGACCCAGTACTTC

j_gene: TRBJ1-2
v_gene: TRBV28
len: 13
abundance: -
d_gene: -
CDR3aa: CASCRQDEDGYTF
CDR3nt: TGTGCCAGCTGTAGACAGGACGAGGATGGCTACACCTTC

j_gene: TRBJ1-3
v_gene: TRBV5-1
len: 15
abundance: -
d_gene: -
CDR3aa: CASSLTLGAGNTIYF
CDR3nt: TGCGCCAGCAGCTTGACGTTAGGGGCGGGAAACACCATATATTTT

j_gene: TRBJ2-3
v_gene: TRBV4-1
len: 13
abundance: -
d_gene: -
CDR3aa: CASSPGRGDTQYF
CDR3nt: TGCGCCAGCAGCCCTGGGAGGGGGGATACGCAGTATTTT

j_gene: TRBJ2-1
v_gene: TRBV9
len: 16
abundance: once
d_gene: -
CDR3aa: CASSVSGGLRVDEQFF
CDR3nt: TGTGCCAGCAGCGTGTCAGGGGGACTGAGGGTGGATGAGCAGTTCTTC

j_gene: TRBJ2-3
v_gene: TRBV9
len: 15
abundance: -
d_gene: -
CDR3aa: CASSGSASSTDTQYF
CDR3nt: TGTGCCAGCAGCGGATCAGCGAGCAGCACAGATACGCAGTATTTT

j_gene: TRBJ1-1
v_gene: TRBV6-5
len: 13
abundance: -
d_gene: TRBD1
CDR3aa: CASRTTGATEAFF
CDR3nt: TGTGCCAGCAGGACGACAGGGGCCACTGAAGCTTTCTTT

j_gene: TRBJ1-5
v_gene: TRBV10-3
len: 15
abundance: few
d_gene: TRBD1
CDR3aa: CAISESGTVNQPQHF
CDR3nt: TGTGCCATCAGTGAGTCGGGGACAGTTAATCAGCCCCAGCATTTT